This T cell receptor beta chain is from a study of tumor and adjacent non-tumor tissue in lung cancer. Study-wide findings and caveats: Tumor tissue had significantly higher TCR diversity than normal lung.

No cell sorting was done before RNA was extracted from the tissue. This clonotype was detected ten times or more. As yet, its antigen is unknown. Three rounds of nested PCR, following a modified ARM-PCR protocol, produced the TCRbeta library. TCRdb analysed the multiplex PCR reads with MiXCR anew, one entry per CDR3 protein. The data contain approximately 76,000 distinct CDR3 sequences, 55% to 70% of them singletons. This clonotype was sampled from a woman aged 70-85 years with non-small cell lung cancer. Source material: lung tumor tissue.

CDR3 coding DNA: TGTGCCAGCAGCTCGCACCTGCTTGCAAGTGAGCAGTTCTTC. Translated, it gives CASSSHLLASEQFF. The genes are TRBV5-4 and TRBJ2-1, with D unclear. The V end was cut by 3 bases, the J end by 9 bases, with 16 bases between. The CDR3 loop spans 14 amino acids. Looked up from germline, CDR1 is SGHNT and CDR2 is YYREEE (reference sequence).